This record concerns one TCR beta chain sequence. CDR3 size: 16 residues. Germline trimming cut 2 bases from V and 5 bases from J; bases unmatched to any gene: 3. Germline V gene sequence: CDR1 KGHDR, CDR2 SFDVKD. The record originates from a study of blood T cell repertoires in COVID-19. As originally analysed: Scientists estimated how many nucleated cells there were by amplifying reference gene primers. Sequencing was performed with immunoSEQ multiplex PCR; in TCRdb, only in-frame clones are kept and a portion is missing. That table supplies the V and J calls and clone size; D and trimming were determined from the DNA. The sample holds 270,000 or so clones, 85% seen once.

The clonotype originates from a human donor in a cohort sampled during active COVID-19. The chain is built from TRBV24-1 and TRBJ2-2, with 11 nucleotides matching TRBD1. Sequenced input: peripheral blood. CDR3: CATSDSGTGGTGELFF. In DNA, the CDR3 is TGTGCCACCAGTGATTCCGGGACAGGGGGAACCGGGGAGCTGTTTTTT.